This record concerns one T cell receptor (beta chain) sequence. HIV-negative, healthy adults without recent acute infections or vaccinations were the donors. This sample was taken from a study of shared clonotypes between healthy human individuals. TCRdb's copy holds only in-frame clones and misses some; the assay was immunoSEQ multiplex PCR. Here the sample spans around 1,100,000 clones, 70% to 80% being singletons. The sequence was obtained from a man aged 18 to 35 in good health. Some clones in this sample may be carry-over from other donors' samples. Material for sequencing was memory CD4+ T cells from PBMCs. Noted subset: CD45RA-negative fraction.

The CDR3 sequence is CASSQVGWQGGLNTEAFF. The CDR3 DNA sequence: TGTGCCAGCAGCCAAGTCGGATGGCAGGGGGGCCTGAACACTGAAGCTTTCTTT. The chain couples TRBV14 to TRBJ1-1, with TRBD1 identical over 7 bases. The V and J ends lost 1 base and 0 bases, in that order; junction bases with no gene match: 11. Germline CDR1 SGHDN, CDR2 FVKESK. CDR3 length equals 18 residues. The variable domain in full, completed from reference TRBV14 and TRBJ1-1, reads EAGVTQFPSHSVIEKGQTVTLRCDPISGHDNLYWYRRVMGKEIKFLLHFVKESKQDESGMPNNRFLAERTGGTYSTLKVQPAELEDSGVYFCASSQVGWQGGLNTEAFFGQGTRLTVV.